These T cell receptor beta chains were read from a single sample in a study of T cell responses to AZD1222 COVID-19 vaccine. The table came from immunoSEQ multiplex PCR; TCRdb's copy has only in-frame clones and leaves some out. This table holds over 150,000 clones, around 87% found once. Source: peripheral blood, taken 28 days after the second AZD1222 dose. The source is an adult who received the AZD1222 COVID-19 vaccine. Each CDR3 is given with its conserved first and last residue. Fields, in order: J gene, D gene, V gene, clone size, CDR3 protein, CDR3 DNA. A D gene is named only where the DNA matches it firmly. Size is omitted from some rows. Given values are once, few, many or a class for expanded clones.

TRBJ1-3	.	TRBV7-2	.	CASSLNVGNTIYF	TGTGCCAGCAGCTTAAACGTTGGAAACACCATATATTTT
TRBJ1-2	TRBD1	TRBV5-1	.	CASSLAGQGSGYTF	TGCGCCAGCAGCTTGGCAGGACAGGGTTCGGGCTACACCTTC
TRBJ1-1	TRBD1	TRBV7-6	.	CASSPAGQSEAFF	TGTGCCAGCAGCCCAGCGGGACAGAGTGAAGCTTTCTTT
TRBJ2-1	.	TRBV4-2	.	CASSQVSAVSLDEQFF	TGTGCCAGCAGCCAAGTATCGGCAGTTTCACTCGATGAGCAGTTCTTC
TRBJ1-5	.	TRBV12-3/TRBV12-4	.	CASSLFGPPQHF	TGTGCCAGCAGTTTATTTGGGCCGCCCCAGCATTTT
TRBJ2-7	.	TRBV7-2	once	CASSLVMTPRGGRPYEQYF	TGTGCCAGCAGCTTAGTGATGACCCCGAGGGGGGGGAGACCCTACGAGCAGTACTTC
TRBJ2-7	.	TRBV7-9	.	CASSLADDEQYF	TGTGCCAGCAGCTTAGCGGACGACGAACAGTACTTC
TRBJ2-1	.	TRBV19	.	CASSIQRTNEQFF	TGTGCCAGTAGTATTCAGCGGACGAATGAGCAGTTCTTC
TRBJ2-7	.	TRBV19	.	CASSTGGYEQYF	TGTGCCAGTAGTACCGGGGGATACGAGCAGTACTTC
TRBJ2-7	.	TRBV6-5	.	CASSNPADVSYEQYF	TGTGCCAGCAGTAACCCCGCCGACGTCTCCTACGAGCAGTACTTC
TRBJ1-2	.	TRBV2	once	CASSEVRGFGYTF	TGTGCCAGCAGCGAAGTCAGGGGTTTCGGCTACACCTTC
TRBJ2-1	TRBD2	TRBV3-1/TRBV3-2	.	CASSRGTSSNEQFF	TGTGCCAGCAGCCGAGGGACTAGTTCGAATGAGCAGTTCTTC
TRBJ2-7	TRBD2	TRBV3-1/TRBV3-2	.	CASSPTSGGIGQYF	TGTGCCAGCAGCCCGACTAGCGGGGGGATCGGGCAGTACTTC
TRBJ1-2	TRBD1	TRBV7-9	.	CASTSGGSDGYTF	TGTGCCAGCACCTCAGGGGGCAGCGATGGCTACACCTTC
TRBJ1-6	.	TRBV19	few	CASSIWDINSPLHF	TGTGCCAGTAGTATTTGGGACATCAATTCACCCCTCCACTTT
TRBJ2-3	.	TRBV3-1/TRBV3-2	.	CASSQRREGGYTDTQYF	TGTGCCAGCAGCCAACGGAGGGAGGGGGGTTACACAGATACGCAGTATTTT
TRBJ2-3	.	TRBV6-5	.	CASSYLGRADTQYF	TGTGCCAGCAGTTACTTGGGGCGCGCAGATACGCAGTATTTT
TRBJ2-1	.	TRBV5-1	.	CASSEGGYNEQFF	TGCGCCAGCAGCGAAGGGGGCTACAATGAGCAGTTCTTC
TRBJ1-2	TRBD1	TRBV19	.	CASSLGTGANYGYTF	TGTGCCAGTAGTCTGGGGACAGGGGCTAACTATGGCTACACCTTC
TRBJ2-2	.	TRBV19	.	CASSIGYPRGGELFF	TGTGCCAGTAGTATAGGTTATCCGCGGGGCGGGGAGCTGTTTTTT
TRBJ1-4	.	TRBV3-1/TRBV3-2	.	CASSQAGGPRGGKLFF	TGTGCCAGCAGCCAAGCTGGAGGGCCGAGAGGTGGAAAACTGTTTTTT
TRBJ2-6	TRBD2	TRBV7-2	few	CASSLRGDSSGANVLTF	TGTGCCAGCAGCTTACGGGGGGACTCGTCTGGGGCCAACGTCCTGACTTTC
TRBJ1-1	.	TRBV5-8	.	CASTGVSTEAFF	TGTGCCAGCACCGGAGTGAGCACTGAAGCTTTCTTT
TRBJ1-1	.	TRBV7-8	.	CASSLGQSLNTEAFF	TGTGCCAGCAGCTTAGGACAGAGTTTGAACACTGAAGCTTTCTTT
TRBJ1-2	TRBD1	TRBV19	.	CASSAERDRVYGYTF	TGTGCCAGTAGTGCGGAACGGGACAGAGTTTATGGCTACACCTTC
TRBJ1-5	TRBD1	TRBV3-1/TRBV3-2	few	CATSTGVANQPQHF	TGTGCCACCTCGACAGGGGTGGCGAATCAGCCCCAGCATTTT
TRBJ2-1	.	TRBV7-9	once	CASSLEETYNEQFF	TGTGCCAGCAGCTTAGAGGAAACCTACAATGAGCAGTTCTTC
TRBJ2-7	.	TRBV11-2	.	CASSRGGGPSYEQYF	TGTGCCAGCAGCCGAGGGGGGGGTCCGTCCTACGAGCAGTACTTC
TRBJ2-3	.	TRBV4-3	few	CASSQEARPTDTQYF	TGCGCCAGCAGCCAAGAGGCCCGGCCCACAGATACGCAGTATTTT
TRBJ2-3	.	TRBV15	.	CATSRGNSPGVDTQYF	TGTGCCACCAGCAGAGGGAATAGCCCCGGGGTAGATACGCAGTATTTT
TRBJ1-3	.	TRBV7-9	.	CASSFHSGNTIYF	TGTGCCAGCAGCTTTCACTCTGGAAACACCATATATTTT
TRBJ1-4	.	TRBV5-5	.	CASSFEGFVNNEKLFF	TGTGCCAGCAGCTTCGAGGGTTTCGTAAATAATGAAAAACTGTTTTTT
TRBJ1-2	.	TRBV4-2	.	CASSQEGRSLWGRTF	TGTGCCAGCAGCCAAGAGGGACGGAGCCTGTGGGGGAGGACCTTC
TRBJ1-4	.	TRBV25-1	.	CASTDPGVTEKLFF	TGTGCCAGCACCGACCCCGGGGTGACTGAAAAACTGTTTTTT
TRBJ2-7	.	TRBV30	.	CAWETGSSYEQYF	TGTGCCTGGGAGACAGGTTCCTCCTACGAGCAGTACTTC
TRBJ1-2	.	TRBV7-9	.	CASSLAGGQFDGYTF	TGTGCCAGCAGCTTAGCGGGGGGGCAGTTCGATGGCTACACCTTC
TRBJ1-4	.	TRBV2	once	CASSAVWKLFF	TGTGCCAGCAGTGCCGTTTGGAAACTGTTTTTT
TRBJ1-2	.	TRBV29-1	.	CSVGTVYGYTF	TGCAGCGTTGGGACAGTATATGGCTACACCTTC
TRBJ1-4	.	TRBV9	.	CASSVAPVATNEKLFF	TGTGCCAGCAGCGTAGCTCCTGTTGCAACTAATGAAAAACTGTTTTTT
TRBJ2-1	TRBD2	TRBV6-6	once	CASSKTSGVYNEQFF	TGTGCCAGCAGTAAGACTAGCGGGGTGTACAATGAGCAGTTCTTC
TRBJ2-7	TRBD2	TRBV11-2	.	CASSLERGGNEQYF	TGTGCCAGCAGCTTAGAGAGGGGAGGGAACGAGCAGTACTTC
TRBJ2-3	TRBD2	TRBV6-5	.	CASRGAGRDTQYF	TGTGCCAGCAGGGGAGCGGGACGCGATACGCAGTATTTT
TRBJ2-7	.	TRBV5-1	.	CASSLVVGSYEQYF	TGCGCCAGCAGCTTGGTAGTAGGCTCTTACGAGCAGTACTTC
TRBJ2-7	.	TRBV5-1	few	CASSPQEGSLYEQYF	TGCGCCAGCAGTCCCCAGGAGGGCAGCCTCTACGAGCAGTACTTC
TRBJ1-2	TRBD1	TRBV5-6	.	CASGGTGNYGYTF	TGTGCCAGCGGAGGGACAGGGAACTATGGCTACACCTTC
TRBJ2-7	TRBD2	TRBV30	.	CAWRGSGGFPSYEQYF	TGTGCCTGGAGGGGAAGCGGGGGTTTCCCCTCCTACGAGCAGTACTTC